The source of this T cell receptor (beta chain) is a study of T cell repertoires in cytomegalovirus infection. Study background: Peptides in the study included HLA-C-restricted and HLA-B-restricted CMV epitopes. In public TCR beta signatures, there were indications of both CMV infection and matching HLA type. Study-wide points: The ex vivo response was dominated by HLA-C-restricted CMV-specific TCR beta clonotypes. Carriers of CMV and the relevant HLA type were discriminated by public TCR beta frequency.

TCRdb independently ran MiXCR on the reads; one entry per CDR3 protein. The sample holds fewer than 900,000 distinct CDR3 sequences, 25% to 30% seen once. About this clonotype itself: The antigen remains undetermined.

There are 14 residues in the CDR3. Between the trimmed V and J ends, which lost 3 bases and 5 bases, there was a span of 13 bases. Germline CDR1 LNHDA, CDR2 SQIVND (reference sequence). Sequencing was performed on cultured CD8+ T cells from PBMCs, taken from culture after CMV antigen stimulation. This sequence originates from a human donor in good health (CMV status not recorded). Some clones in this sample may be carry-over from other donors' samples. The chain combines TRBV19 with TRBJ1-2; D is unresolved. The CDR3 DNA sequence: TGTGCCAGTAGTATGACGGGTTCTATATATGGCTACACCTTC. It translates to CASSMTGSIYGYTF. Full variable domain (outside the CDR3, taken from reference TRBV19 and TRBJ1-2): DGGITQSPKYLFRKEGQNVTLSCEQNLNHDAMYWYRQDPGQGLRLIYYSQIVNDFQKGDIAEGYSVSREKKESFPLTVTSAQKNPTAFYLCASSMTGSIYGYTFGSGTRLTVV.